This T cell receptor (beta chain) emerged from a study of T cells and Merkel cell carcinoma outcomes (dated by TCRdb to 2020 to 2021). Study-level background: The tumor T-cell repertoire, together with T-cell density, was examined as a predictor of clinical outcome in patients with Merkel cell carcinoma. General conclusions and limits of the study: T-cell repertoire features combined with T-cell density were reported to predict clinical outcomes in Merkel cell carcinoma patients.

The CDR3 runs 11 residues from the cysteine to the phenylalanine. Only CDR3 DNA remains: 33 bases, in frame from the first base. In the germline V gene (reference sequence), CDR1 corresponds to DFQATT and CDR2 to SNEGSKA. Trimming removed 6 bases from V and 2 bases from J, leaving 2 bases between the germline ends. With respect to this clone: Which antigen it targets is not known. No clone much larger than this one lies a single base away; base qualities are absent.

Samples came from patients with Merkel cell carcinoma. The library was built by means of the immunoSEQ multiplex PCR assay. Entries here come from immuneACCESS through TCRdb and include only in-frame sequences with V and J called. Some clones fail to appear in such tables; in the studies checked, an unresolved V gene covers under half of the shortfall, and the cause of the remainder is unknown. The sample table records 5,000 to 6,500 clones; 77% of these occur just once. Together, the top ten hold about 5.6% of the sample. Material: tumor tissue from Merkel cell carcinoma. Recombination joined TRBV20-1 with TRBJ2-6, with the identity of the D gene unclear. This TCR derives from a human donor with Merkel cell carcinoma. The DNA sequence is as follows: TGCAGTGCCGCTGGGGCCAACGTCCTGACTTTC. It is translated as CSAAGANVLTF.